The rows below give T cell receptor beta chains drawn from one sample of a study of blood T cell repertoires in COVID-19. TCRdb's copy holds only in-frame clones and misses some; the assay was immunoSEQ multiplex PCR. The profile shows hundreds of thousands of clones, roughly 89% of them singletons. Sequenced: PBMCs or T cells enriched from blood (not recorded which). The receptors originated from a man aged 25 to 45 who had been exposed to COVID-19. The CDR3 runs from the conserved cysteine through the conserved F or W. A D gene is named only where the DNA matches it firmly. The size entry is marked missing in some rows and otherwise reads once, few, many or a size class.

CDR3nt: TGTGCCAGCAGCTTTTTAGTAGACGGAGCGAACACCGGGGAGCTGTTTTTT
CDR3aa: CASSFLVDGANTGELFF
j_gene: TRBJ2-2
d_gene: .
v_gene: TRBV5-5
abundance: .

CDR3nt: TGCGCCAGCAGCCCTGGACTAGGGAACAATGAGCAGTTCTTC
CDR3aa: CASSPGLGNNEQFF
j_gene: TRBJ2-1
d_gene: TRBD2
v_gene: TRBV5-1
abundance: once

CDR3nt: TGCGCCAGCAGTCAACAACAGGGGGTTAAGGAAAAACTGTTTTTT
CDR3aa: CASSQQQGVKEKLFF
j_gene: TRBJ1-4
d_gene: TRBD1
v_gene: TRBV4-1
abundance: .

CDR3nt: TGTGCTAGTACCCTGGGTAGCGGGGCCCCCGAGTTCTTC
CDR3aa: CASTLGSGAPEFF
j_gene: TRBJ2-1
d_gene: TRBD2
v_gene: TRBV12-5
abundance: .

CDR3nt: TGTGCCAGCAGCTCAACAGGGGGGTCCTACAATGAGCAGTTCTTC
CDR3aa: CASSSTGGSYNEQFF
j_gene: TRBJ2-1
d_gene: TRBD1
v_gene: TRBV6-5
abundance: .

CDR3nt: TGTGCCAGCAGCTTGGAACAGGCGCTACCTAATTGGGGGCCCCAGCATTTT
CDR3aa: CASSLEQALPNWGPQHF
j_gene: TRBJ1-5
d_gene: .
v_gene: TRBV5-5
abundance: .

CDR3nt: TGTGCCAGCAGCCAGACTAGCGGGGGGATTGAGCAGTTCTTC
CDR3aa: CASSQTSGGIEQFF
j_gene: TRBJ2-1
d_gene: TRBD2
v_gene: TRBV3-1/TRBV3-2
abundance: .

CDR3nt: TGTGCCAGCAGCCAGAGGGACAGCTCTTTGAACACTGAAGCTTTCTTT
CDR3aa: CASSQRDSSLNTEAFF
j_gene: TRBJ1-1
d_gene: TRBD1
v_gene: TRBV3-1/TRBV3-2
abundance: few

CDR3nt: TGTGCCAGCAGCCACGAGGACTATGGCTACACCTTC
CDR3aa: CASSHEDYGYTF
j_gene: TRBJ1-2
d_gene: .
v_gene: TRBV3-1/TRBV3-2
abundance: once

CDR3nt: TGTGCCAGCAGCCTACAGACAGGGAATAGCAATCAGCCCCAGCATTTT
CDR3aa: CASSLQTGNSNQPQHF
j_gene: TRBJ1-5
d_gene: TRBD1
v_gene: TRBV7-2
abundance: .

CDR3nt: TGTGCCAGTAGTATAGAAGCAGGGAACACTGAAGCTTTCTTT
CDR3aa: CASSIEAGNTEAFF
j_gene: TRBJ1-1
d_gene: .
v_gene: TRBV19
abundance: .

CDR3nt: TGTGCCACCAACGGACAGGGCCAAGAGACCCAGTACTTC
CDR3aa: CATNGQGQETQYF
j_gene: TRBJ2-5
d_gene: TRBD1
v_gene: TRBV5-4
abundance: .

CDR3nt: TGTGCCAGCAGCACCGGGACTACCTTAGAGACCCAGTACTTC
CDR3aa: CASSTGTTLETQYF
j_gene: TRBJ2-5
d_gene: TRBD2
v_gene: TRBV5-6
abundance: .

CDR3nt: TGTGCCAGCAGCCCCAGGGTCGGGGACAAGGACTACGAGCAGTACTTC
CDR3aa: CASSPRVGDKDYEQYF
j_gene: TRBJ2-7
d_gene: .
v_gene: TRBV7-9
abundance: .

CDR3nt: TGTGCCAGCAGCCCTCCCGGTCGGGACCAAGAGACCCAGTACTTC
CDR3aa: CASSPPGRDQETQYF
j_gene: TRBJ2-5
d_gene: .
v_gene: TRBV3-1/TRBV3-2
abundance: .

CDR3nt: TGTGCCAGCAGCCAGGGTAGGGGAGGCTACACCTTC
CDR3aa: CASSQGRGGYTF
j_gene: TRBJ1-2
d_gene: .
v_gene: TRBV6-2/TRBV6-3
abundance: .

CDR3nt: TGTGCCAGCAGCCAAGTCGGCGACAGGCAGTACTTC
CDR3aa: CASSQVGDRQYF
j_gene: TRBJ2-7
d_gene: .
v_gene: TRBV3-1/TRBV3-2
abundance: few

CDR3nt: TGTGCCAGTGAATCCCGGGACAGAAATTCACCCCTCCACTTT
CDR3aa: CASESRDRNSPLHF
j_gene: TRBJ1-6
d_gene: TRBD1
v_gene: TRBV19
abundance: few

CDR3nt: TGTGCCAGCAGCTTCGTACAGGGGAGCCCAGGATTAGGATTCTATGGCTACACCTTC
CDR3aa: CASSFVQGSPGLGFYGYTF
j_gene: TRBJ1-2
d_gene: TRBD1
v_gene: TRBV5-6
abundance: .

CDR3nt: TGTGCCAGCAGCCTTCTGCAGGGGGAGCAGTACTTC
CDR3aa: CASSLLQGEQYF
j_gene: TRBJ2-7
d_gene: .
v_gene: TRBV5-6
abundance: .

CDR3nt: TGTGCCAGTAGTGTAGCGGGGGCGAACACCGGGGAGCTGTTTTTT
CDR3aa: CASSVAGANTGELFF
j_gene: TRBJ2-2
d_gene: TRBD2
v_gene: TRBV19
abundance: .

CDR3nt: TGCGCCAGCAGCCAAGATGGTATAACTAGCACAGATACGCAGTATTTT
CDR3aa: CASSQDGITSTDTQYF
j_gene: TRBJ2-3
d_gene: .
v_gene: TRBV4-1
abundance: .

CDR3nt: TGTGCCAGCAGCTCCTACAGGGTCAGAGATGAAAAACTGTTTTTT
CDR3aa: CASSSYRVRDEKLFF
j_gene: TRBJ1-4
d_gene: .
v_gene: TRBV7-9
abundance: .

CDR3nt: TGCAGCGTTGAAATCGGGCCAGGGGGTGGCTACACCTTC
CDR3aa: CSVEIGPGGGYTF
j_gene: TRBJ1-2
d_gene: TRBD1
v_gene: TRBV29-1
abundance: .

CDR3nt: TGTGCCAGCTGCCCTGTTCGGGACACTGACTATAATGAAAAACTGTTTTTT
CDR3aa: CASCPVRDTDYNEKLFF
j_gene: TRBJ1-4
d_gene: .
v_gene: TRBV9
abundance: .

CDR3nt: TGTGCCAGCAGACCCCGGGACAGAGAGTTCTTC
CDR3aa: CASRPRDREFF
j_gene: TRBJ2-1
d_gene: TRBD1
v_gene: TRBV12-3/TRBV12-4
abundance: .

CDR3nt: TGTGCCAGTACAATAGGGGGGGGTTACACAGATACGCAGTATTTT
CDR3aa: CASTIGGGYTDTQYF
j_gene: TRBJ2-3
d_gene: .
v_gene: TRBV19
abundance: .

CDR3nt: TGTGCCAGCAGCCAAGATGGGGAGGCAGTTTATGGCTACACCTTC
CDR3aa: CASSQDGEAVYGYTF
j_gene: TRBJ1-2
d_gene: .
v_gene: TRBV4-2
abundance: .

CDR3nt: TGTGCCAGTAGTACGACAGGGGTCTTCTATGGCTACACCTTC
CDR3aa: CASSTTGVFYGYTF
j_gene: TRBJ1-2
d_gene: TRBD1
v_gene: TRBV19
abundance: .

CDR3nt: TGCGCCAGCAGTTTCGGACAGGCGGACAATGAGCAGTTCTTC
CDR3aa: CASSFGQADNEQFF
j_gene: TRBJ2-1
d_gene: TRBD1
v_gene: TRBV5-1
abundance: .

CDR3nt: TGTGCCAGCAGCCCTTCCGGGGGGCGTGAAAAACTGTTTTTT
CDR3aa: CASSPSGGREKLFF
j_gene: TRBJ1-4
d_gene: .
v_gene: TRBV3-1/TRBV3-2
abundance: .

CDR3nt: TGTGCCAGCAGCCCCGGAGGCAGCACCCAGTACTTC
CDR3aa: CASSPGGSTQYF
j_gene: TRBJ2-5
d_gene: .
v_gene: TRBV6-5
abundance: .

CDR3nt: TGCGCCAGCAGCCGACTACAGGGCGGTGGCAATCAGCCCCAGCATTTT
CDR3aa: CASSRLQGGGNQPQHF
j_gene: TRBJ1-5
d_gene: .
v_gene: TRBV4-1
abundance: .

CDR3nt: TGTGCCAGCTCACCTTCCGGGACAGGGGGAACTGGAAACACCATATATTTT
CDR3aa: CASSPSGTGGTGNTIYF
j_gene: TRBJ1-3
d_gene: TRBD1
v_gene: TRBV18
abundance: .

CDR3nt: TGTGCCAGCAGATGGACTAGCGGGGGACGCACAGATACGCAGTATTTT
CDR3aa: CASRWTSGGRTDTQYF
j_gene: TRBJ2-3
d_gene: TRBD2
v_gene: TRBV2
abundance: .

CDR3nt: TGTGCCAGCGGACTAGCGGGGGGGAATGAGCAGTTCTTC
CDR3aa: CASGLAGGNEQFF
j_gene: TRBJ2-1
d_gene: TRBD2
v_gene: TRBV28
abundance: .

CDR3nt: TGCGCCAGCAGCCAGGGACAGGGCAGTGAAGCTTTCTTT
CDR3aa: CASSQGQGSEAFF
j_gene: TRBJ1-1
d_gene: TRBD1
v_gene: TRBV5-1
abundance: .

CDR3nt: TGTGCCAGCAGTTTGGCGAGGTCTCGAGGGACTGAAGCTTTCTTT
CDR3aa: CASSLARSRGTEAFF
j_gene: TRBJ1-1
d_gene: .
v_gene: TRBV27
abundance: few

CDR3nt: TGTGCCAGTACCAAACTAGCGGGGGGCTCCTACAATGAGCAGTTCTTC
CDR3aa: CASTKLAGGSYNEQFF
j_gene: TRBJ2-1
d_gene: TRBD2
v_gene: TRBV19
abundance: once

CDR3nt: TGCGCCAGCAGCCAAGACACGTCGGGACAGGGCTTCTATGGCTACACCTTC
CDR3aa: CASSQDTSGQGFYGYTF
j_gene: TRBJ1-2
d_gene: TRBD1
v_gene: TRBV4-1
abundance: .

CDR3nt: TGTGCCAGCAGGTCACAGGGGGCCCACAATCAGCCCCAGCATTTT
CDR3aa: CASRSQGAHNQPQHF
j_gene: TRBJ1-5
d_gene: TRBD1
v_gene: TRBV6-5
abundance: .

CDR3nt: TGTGCCAGCAGCTCAAGTATTCCTAGCGGGGGGGCTCGTAGTGAGCAGTTCTTC
CDR3aa: CASSSSIPSGGARSEQFF
j_gene: TRBJ2-1
d_gene: TRBD2
v_gene: TRBV11-2
abundance: .

CDR3nt: TGTGCCAGCAGCCAAAACAGATACTACGAGCAGTACTTC
CDR3aa: CASSQNRYYEQYF
j_gene: TRBJ2-7
d_gene: .
v_gene: TRBV14
abundance: .

CDR3nt: TGTGCCAGCAGTTTGTGGCCAAACTCTGGAAACACCATATATTTT
CDR3aa: CASSLWPNSGNTIYF
j_gene: TRBJ1-3
d_gene: .
v_gene: TRBV28
abundance: once

CDR3nt: TGTGCCAGCAGCCAACGGACAGGCGGAAAACTGTTTTTT
CDR3aa: CASSQRTGGKLFF
j_gene: TRBJ1-4
d_gene: TRBD1
v_gene: TRBV7-8
abundance: .

CDR3nt: TGCGCCAGCAGCGCCCCTACGGAGCACAGGGCGGACACAGATACGCAGTATTTT
CDR3aa: CASSAPTEHRADTDTQYF
j_gene: TRBJ2-3
d_gene: .
v_gene: TRBV5-1
abundance: .

CDR3nt: TGTGCCAGCAGTTACTCGACCTCGGGACTGCGCTCTGGAAACACCATATATTTT
CDR3aa: CASSYSTSGLRSGNTIYF
j_gene: TRBJ1-3
d_gene: .
v_gene: TRBV6-2/TRBV6-3
abundance: .

CDR3nt: TGTGCCAGTAGTATAACCTCGGGGGGGGATGAGCAGTTCTTC
CDR3aa: CASSITSGGDEQFF
j_gene: TRBJ2-1
d_gene: TRBD2
v_gene: TRBV19
abundance: .

CDR3nt: TGTGCCAGCAGCTTAGGCGACAGGGGGACCTACGAGCAGTACTTC
CDR3aa: CASSLGDRGTYEQYF
j_gene: TRBJ2-7
d_gene: TRBD1
v_gene: TRBV7-2
abundance: .

CDR3nt: TGTGCCAGCTCACCGAGGACTAGCGGGACCCCAAGTGAGACCCAGTACTTC
CDR3aa: CASSPRTSGTPSETQYF
j_gene: TRBJ2-5
d_gene: TRBD2
v_gene: TRBV18
abundance: .

CDR3nt: TGTGCCAGCAGCTTTGTCAGCTCCTACAATGAGCAGTTCTTC
CDR3aa: CASSFVSSYNEQFF
j_gene: TRBJ2-1
d_gene: .
v_gene: TRBV7-9
abundance: .

CDR3nt: TGTGCCAGTAACCGGGACAGGGGGGGAAACTATGGCTACACCTTC
CDR3aa: CASNRDRGGNYGYTF
j_gene: TRBJ1-2
d_gene: TRBD1
v_gene: TRBV19
abundance: .

CDR3nt: TGTGCCAGCAGCTTAGTTGGCTGGAATGAGCAGTTCTTC
CDR3aa: CASSLVGWNEQFF
j_gene: TRBJ2-1
d_gene: .
v_gene: TRBV7-9
abundance: .

CDR3nt: TGTGCCAGCAGAGCCGGGACAGGGGTGTACAATGAGCAGTTCTTC
CDR3aa: CASRAGTGVYNEQFF
j_gene: TRBJ2-1
d_gene: TRBD1
v_gene: TRBV5-4
abundance: .

CDR3nt: TGTGCCACCAGCAGTCATCAGGCCCGGGAGCTGTTTTTT
CDR3aa: CATSSHQARELFF
j_gene: TRBJ2-2
d_gene: .
v_gene: TRBV15
abundance: .

CDR3nt: TGTGCCAGCAGCCCGGGGATCACAGATACGCAGTATTTT
CDR3aa: CASSPGITDTQYF
j_gene: TRBJ2-3
d_gene: .
v_gene: TRBV7-7
abundance: .

CDR3nt: TGTGCCAGCAGCTACAACTCCGGGACAAACTATGGCTACACCTTC
CDR3aa: CASSYNSGTNYGYTF
j_gene: TRBJ1-2
d_gene: .
v_gene: TRBV5-8
abundance: .

CDR3nt: TGTGCCAGCAGCTTTCTAGCGGCTAGCACAGATACGCAGTATTTT
CDR3aa: CASSFLAASTDTQYF
j_gene: TRBJ2-3
d_gene: TRBD2
v_gene: TRBV5-6
abundance: .